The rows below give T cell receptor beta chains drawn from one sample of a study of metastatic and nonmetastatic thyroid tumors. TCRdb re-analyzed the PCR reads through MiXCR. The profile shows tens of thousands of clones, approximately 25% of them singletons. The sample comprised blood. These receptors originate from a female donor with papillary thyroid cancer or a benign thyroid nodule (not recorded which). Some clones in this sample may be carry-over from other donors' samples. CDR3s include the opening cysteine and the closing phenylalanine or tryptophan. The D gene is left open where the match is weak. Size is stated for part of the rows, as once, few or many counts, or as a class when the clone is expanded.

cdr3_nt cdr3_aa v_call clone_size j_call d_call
TGCGCCAGCAGCTTGGAATGGACAGGGGGCAATGGCTACACCTTC CASSLEWTGGNGYTF TRBV5-1 many TRBJ1-2 TRBD1
TGTGCCAGCAGTCCCCGGGCAGGCAGCTCCTACAATGAGCAGTTCTTC CASSPRAGSSYNEQFF TRBV6-1 many TRBJ2-1 NA
TGTGCCAGCAGTCGAGCCAATGAAAAACTGTTTTTT CASSRANEKLFF TRBV6-1 many TRBJ1-4 NA
TGTGCCAGCAGTTTGTACCGGGCGAACACTGAAGCTTTCTTT CASSLYRANTEAFF TRBV27 many TRBJ1-1 NA
TGCAGTTTGAACCCCCAAACTAGCATCCCCTACGAGCAGTACTTC CSLNPQTSIPYEQYF TRBV20-1 NA TRBJ2-7 NA
TGCAGTGCTGGTCGGCACACATACGAGCAGTACTTC CSAGRHTYEQYF TRBV20-1 many TRBJ2-7 NA
TGTGCCAGCAGACTCGGGGTGAACACTGAAGCTTTCTTT CASRLGVNTEAFF TRBV6-1 many TRBJ1-1 NA
TGTGCCTGGAGTTTTATCTCCTACGAGCAGTACTTC CAWSFISYEQYF TRBV30 NA TRBJ2-7 NA
TGCGCCAGCAGCTTGGCCGCGGGTGGCGAGCAGTACTTC CASSLAAGGEQYF TRBV5-1 NA TRBJ2-7 NA
TGTGCCAGCAGCCCCGGCGGGGACAGGGTCTATAGAACCTACGAGCAGTACTTC CASSPGGDRVYRTYEQYF TRBV2 NA TRBJ2-7 TRBD1
TGTGCCAACAGCTCAGGGGGCTGGAGCAATCAGTCCCAGCATTTT CANSSGGWSNQSQHF TRBV7-2 few TRBJ1-5 TRBD1
TGTGCCACCAGTGATTTGCGGCGCGGGGCGGGGACAGATACGCAGTATTTT CATSDLRRGAGTDTQYF TRBV24-1 many TRBJ2-3 NA
TGTGCCAGCAGTGACAACCACGAGCAGTACTTC CASSDNHEQYF TRBV2 NA TRBJ2-7 NA
TGCGCCAGCTCGAACCCTGCAACTAATGAAAAACTGTTTTTT CASSNPATNEKLFF TRBV5-1 NA TRBJ1-4 NA
TGTGCGATCAGCGTACAGGGATGGACCTACAATGAGCAGTTCTTC CAISVQGWTYNEQFF TRBV11-2 NA TRBJ2-1 NA
TGTGCCAGCAGTCCGATAAAGAGTCCAGATACGCAGTATTTT CASSPIKSPDTQYF TRBV28 many TRBJ2-3 NA
TGTGCCAGCCGCGCGACCAACTGGGCCACCGGGGAGCTGGTTTTT CASRATNWATGELVF TRBV6-1 NA TRBJ2-2 NA
TGTGCCAGCAGTTTCCGAAAACCGAACACTGAAGCTTTCTTT CASSFRKPNTEAFF TRBV6-1 medium-sized TRBJ1-1 NA
TGTGCCAGCAGCCAAGATCAGGGGGAAGCGGACGAGCAGTACTTC CASSQDQGEADEQYF TRBV4-2 many TRBJ2-7 TRBD1
TGTGCCAGCAGCCAAGTGGGGAATTTTGGGAATTCACCCCTCCACTTT CASSQVGNFGNSPLHF TRBV3-1 NA TRBJ1-6 NA
TGCGCCAGCAGGTATTCCACAGATACGCAGTATTTT CASRYSTDTQYF TRBV5-1 many TRBJ2-3 NA
TGTGCCACCAGTGATGGGCAGAAGGAGTATCAGCCCCAGCATTTT CATSDGQKEYQPQHF TRBV24-1 few TRBJ1-5 NA
TGCAGTGGTAGAGATCCCAATTCGTGCGGGAGCTTGATTGAGCAGTTCTTC CSGRDPNSCGSLIEQFF TRBV20-1 NA TRBJ2-1 TRBD2
TGCGCCAGCGGAGAAGGACTACAAGAGACCCAGTACTTC CASGEGLQETQYF TRBV5-1 many TRBJ2-5 NA
TGTGCCAGCAGCCTAAACCGGGCCGACAATGAGCAGTTCTTC CASSLNRADNEQFF TRBV7-2 many TRBJ2-1 NA
TGCAGTGCTAGGACCAGGCGGGAGGATGAGCAGTTCTTC CSARTRREDEQFF TRBV20-1 NA TRBJ2-1 TRBD2
TGTGCCAGCAGTGAAGCCTGGGGGTCCGGCATTGAGCAGTTCTTC CASSEAWGSGIEQFF TRBV2 many TRBJ2-1 NA
TGTGCCAGCAGTCTCTACAGGGAACTGAATTCACCCCTCCACTTT CASSLYRELNSPLHF TRBV6-1 medium-sized TRBJ1-6 NA
TGTGCCACCAGTGAGGGGGGACGCACCGGGGAGCTGTTTTTT CATSEGGRTGELFF TRBV24-1 many TRBJ2-2 NA
TGCGCCAGCAGCTCAGTAGCGGGGGGGGGCAATGAGCAGTTCTTC CASSSVAGGGNEQFF TRBV4-1 many TRBJ2-1 TRBD2
TGTGCCAGCAGTGAATATGGATCTGGACCTAACGAGCAGTACTTC CASSEYGSGPNEQYF TRBV6-1 medium-sized TRBJ2-7 NA
TGTGCCAGTAGTATCGGGGAGGTTCAGCCCCAGCATTTT CASSIGEVQPQHF TRBV19 many TRBJ1-5 NA
TGTGCCAGCAGGCAAGCGGGAGGCGCAGATACGCAGTATTTT CASRQAGGADTQYF TRBV6-1 many TRBJ2-3 TRBD2
TGTGCCAGCAGTGAAGGGGGGACAGTGGGTGGCTACACCTTC CASSEGGTVGGYTF TRBV2 many TRBJ1-2 TRBD1
TGTGCCAGCAGTTCCAGACTAGGGAACAATAAGCAGTTCTTC CASSSRLGNNKQFF TRBV27 many TRBJ2-1 NA
TGTGCCAGTACCCCAGCGGGGTTAGGGGCTGGAAACACCATATATTTT CASTPAGLGAGNTIYF TRBV19 many TRBJ1-3 NA
TGCAGTGCTAGTTATACGGGACACCGAGCCTCCTACGAGCAGTACTTC CSASYTGHRASYEQYF TRBV20-1 NA TRBJ2-7 NA
TGCAGTGCTACAAGACAGGGGGGTGGCTACACCTTC CSATRQGGGYTF TRBV20-1 many TRBJ1-2 TRBD1
TGCGCCAGCAGCTCGGGGGGATATGAGCAGTTCTTC CASSSGGYEQFF TRBV5-1 many TRBJ2-1 TRBD2
TGCAGTGCTAGCCCGGGGGCGTTTGGCTACACCTTC CSASPGAFGYTF TRBV20-1 NA TRBJ1-2 NA
TGCGCCAGCAGCTTACAGGGTGGCCCACCGCAGTTCTTC CASSLQGGPPQFF TRBV5-1 once TRBJ2-1 NA
TGTGCCAGCTCACCAGGTTACTGGCAGGGTGGCTACGAGCAGTACTTC CASSPGYWQGGYEQYF TRBV18 NA TRBJ2-7 NA
TGTGCCAGCAGCCAAGGGGCGGAGAATGGGGCCTACGAGCAGTACTTC CASSQGAENGAYEQYF TRBV3-1 many TRBJ2-7 NA
TGCAGTGCTAGAGTTCCGGCGGGACAGGGTGGGGGCTACACCTTC CSARVPAGQGGGYTF TRBV20-1 medium-sized TRBJ1-2 TRBD1
TGCAGTGCTAGGAGGACAGGGAACGGCTACACCTTC CSARRTGNGYTF TRBV20-1 medium-sized TRBJ1-2 TRBD1
TGTGCCAGCAGCTTAAGGACGGGACGGAGCTCCTACAATGAGCAGTTCTTC CASSLRTGRSSYNEQFF TRBV7-2 many TRBJ2-1 NA
TGTGCCAGCAGTAAAGGTGGGCAGGGCACTGAAGCTTTCTTT CASSKGGQGTEAFF TRBV28 many TRBJ1-1 NA
TGTGCCAGTAGTATCTCCGGCATTTTAGTCACTGAAGCTTTCTTT CASSISGILVTEAFF TRBV19 NA TRBJ1-1 NA